The sequence of this T cell receptor beta chain was determined in a study of blood T cell repertoires in COVID-19. Study as a whole: The samples span acute and convalescent COVID-19 from the United States, Italy and Spain. PBMCs, B-cell-depleted T cells, or T cells were the source of the cDNA or gDNA that made up the material.

Method: immunoSEQ multiplex PCR; TCRdb's copy keeps in-frame clones and lacks some. The sample lists around 300,000 clones, approximately 88% seen once, with roughly 0.92% in the top ten. The germline gives CDR1 SGHKS, CDR2 YYEKEE (reference sequence). The CDR3 is made up of 15 amino acids. Trimming stripped 0 bases from V and 3 bases from J, with 10 bases between. The receptor was isolated from a woman aged 40 to 55 who had recovered from COVID-19. The chain is built from TRBV5-5 and TRBJ2-1, with D perhaps TRBD2 (5 bases). Input material: peripheral blood. CDR3 amino acids: CASSLEWTGYNEQFF. The CDR3, as DNA: TGTGCCAGCAGCTTGGAGTGGACTGGCTACAATGAGCAGTTCTTC.